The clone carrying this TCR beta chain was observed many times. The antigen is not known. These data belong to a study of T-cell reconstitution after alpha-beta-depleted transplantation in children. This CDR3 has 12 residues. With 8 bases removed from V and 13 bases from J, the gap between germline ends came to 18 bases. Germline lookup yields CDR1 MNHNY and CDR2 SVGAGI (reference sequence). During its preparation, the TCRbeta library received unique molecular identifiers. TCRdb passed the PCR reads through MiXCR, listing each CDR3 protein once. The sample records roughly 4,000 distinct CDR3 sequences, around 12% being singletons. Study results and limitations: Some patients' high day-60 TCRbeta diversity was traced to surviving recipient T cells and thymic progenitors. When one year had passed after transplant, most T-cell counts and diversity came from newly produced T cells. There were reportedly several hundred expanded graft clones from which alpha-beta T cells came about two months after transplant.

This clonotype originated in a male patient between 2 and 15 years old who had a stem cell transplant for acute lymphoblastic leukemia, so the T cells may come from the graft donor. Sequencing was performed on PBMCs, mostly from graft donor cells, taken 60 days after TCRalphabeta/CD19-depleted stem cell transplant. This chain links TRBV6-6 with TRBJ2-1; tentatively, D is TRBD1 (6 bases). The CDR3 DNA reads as TGTGCCAGCGCAACCCTTACAGGGATCCAGTTCTTC. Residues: CASATLTGIQFF.